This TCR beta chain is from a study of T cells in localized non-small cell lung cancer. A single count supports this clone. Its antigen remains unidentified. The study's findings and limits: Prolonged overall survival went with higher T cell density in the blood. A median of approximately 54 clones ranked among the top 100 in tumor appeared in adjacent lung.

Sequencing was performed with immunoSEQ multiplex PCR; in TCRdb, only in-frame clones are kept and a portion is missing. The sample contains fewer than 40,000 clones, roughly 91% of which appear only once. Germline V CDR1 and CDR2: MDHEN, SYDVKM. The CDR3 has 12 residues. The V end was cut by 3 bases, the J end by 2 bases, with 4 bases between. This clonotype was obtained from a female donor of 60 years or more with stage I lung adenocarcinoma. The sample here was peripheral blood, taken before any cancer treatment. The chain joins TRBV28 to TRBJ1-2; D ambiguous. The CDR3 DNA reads TGTGCCAGCAGTTTCTGGAACTATGGCTACACCTTC. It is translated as CASSFWNYGYTF.